This T cell receptor (beta chain) was identified in a study of shared clonotypes between healthy human individuals. Whole-study results and caveats: The genetic and exposure-history diversity represented was limited by few donors.

Investigators spread the genomic DNA of each subset evenly over several immunoSEQ plates. Method: immunoSEQ multiplex PCR; TCRdb's copy keeps in-frame clones and lacks some. The data contain 900,000 to 1,200,000 clones, about four fifths of them singletons. A split of CD4+ cells into CD45RA+ naive and CD45RA-negative memory subsets was performed. Regarding this clone: Its target is not known.

V lost 5 bases, J lost 2 bases, and 8 bases stayed unmatched. This CDR3 is built from 15 residues. Germline CDR1 reads LNHNV; CDR2 reads YYDKDF (reference sequence). V usage is TRBV15 and J usage is TRBJ1-2; 7 nucleotides line up with TRBD1. The receptor was derived from a man between 18 and 35 years old in good health. Some clones in this sample may be carry-over from other donors' samples. Sequenced input: memory CD4+ T cells from PBMCs. Subset in this sample: CD45RA-negative fraction. The CDR3 sequence: CATSPKPGQNYGYTF. CDR3 coding DNA: TGTGCCACCAGCCCAAAACCGGGACAGAACTATGGCTACACCTTC.